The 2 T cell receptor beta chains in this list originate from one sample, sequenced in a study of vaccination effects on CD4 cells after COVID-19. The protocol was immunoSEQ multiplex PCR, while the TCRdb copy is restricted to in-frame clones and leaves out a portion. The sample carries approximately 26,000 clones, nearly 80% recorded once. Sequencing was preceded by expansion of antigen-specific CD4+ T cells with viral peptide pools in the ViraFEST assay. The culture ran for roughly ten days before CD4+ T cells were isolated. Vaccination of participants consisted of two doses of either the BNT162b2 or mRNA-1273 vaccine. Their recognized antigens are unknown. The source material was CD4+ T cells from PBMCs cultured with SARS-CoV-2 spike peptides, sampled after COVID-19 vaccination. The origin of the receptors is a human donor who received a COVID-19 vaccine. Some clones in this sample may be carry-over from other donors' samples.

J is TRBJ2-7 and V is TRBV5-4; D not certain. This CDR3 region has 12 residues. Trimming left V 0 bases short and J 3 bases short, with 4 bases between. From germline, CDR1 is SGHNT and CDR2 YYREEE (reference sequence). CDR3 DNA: TGTGCCAGCAGCTTGGACGGCTACGAGCAGTACGTC. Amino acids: CASSLDGYEQYV.

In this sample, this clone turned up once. The CDR3 bases are TGCGCCAGCAGTTCCGGGACGCCGGAGACCCAGTACTTC. It encodes CASSSGTPETQYF. V is TRBV5-1 and J is TRBJ2-5; the D call may be TRBD1 or TRBD2 (5 bases each). The CDR3 extends over 13 amino acids. V was clipped by 5 bases and J by 5 bases, with 13 bases between them. Per the germline V gene, CDR1 is SGHRS and CDR2 is YFSETQ.